This note documents a single TCR beta chain sequence. This entry comes from a study of T cell responses to AZD1222 COVID-19 vaccine. Sequencing used immunoSEQ multiplex PCR; TCRdb keeps in-frame clones, though not all of them. The data show about 120,000 clones, 90% to 95% seen once. This TCR was sampled from an adult in good health. Sequences were derived from peripheral blood, sampled on day 0 of AZD1222 vaccination.

The CDR3 loop is CASSEAGGRVGETQYF. The CDR3 DNA is TGTGCCAGCAGCGAAGCAGGCGGGAGGGTGGGGGAGACCCAGTACTTC. J is TRBJ2-5 and V is TRBV9; 9 bases are a match to TRBD2. CDR1 is SGDLS, CDR2 YYNGEE, per germline. This CDR3 contains 16 residues. With V trimmed by 3 bases and J by 5 bases, 11 bases remained unmatched.